Here is one T cell receptor (beta chain) with its context. Authors' processing steps: Amplification with reference gene primers provided the estimates of nucleated cell counts. TCRdb's copy holds only in-frame clones and misses some; the assay was immunoSEQ multiplex PCR. V, J and clone size derive from that table, while D and trimming were established from the DNA sequence. Among 250,000 or so clones listed, over 80% were seen once. Recruits, aged roughly 18 to 100 years, lived in 25 or so US areas. V trimming: 4 bases; J trimming: 3 bases; junction bases outside the gene matches: 0. CDR1 SQVTM and CDR2 ANQGSEA come from the germline V gene. There are 13 residues in the CDR3. The sample originates from a study of blood T cell repertoires in COVID-19. Study in general: Nucleic acid was either cDNA or gDNA, and it came from T cells, B-cell-depleted T cells, or PBMCs.

The genes are TRBV29-1 and TRBJ2-3; 11 bases fit TRBD1. The specimen sequenced was PBMCs or T cells enriched from blood (not recorded which). This clonotype originated in a human donor in a cohort exposed to, infected with or recovered from COVID-19 (not recorded which). The donor label of this sample is uncertain. The DNA for the CDR3 is TGCAGCGTTGGGGACAGGGGGACAGATACGCAGTATTTT. Translating gives CSVGDRGTDTQYF.